These 18 T cell receptor beta chains were sequenced from one sample in a study of beta chain features in type 1 diabetes. Sequencing targeted expressed TCRB transcripts, as all isolated RNA had been reverse transcribed. Produced via immunoSEQ multiplex PCR; TCRdb's table is partial and in-frame only. The data show over 100,000 clones, with about two fifths seen just once and less than 0.08% held by the top ten. The sample consisted of stem cell memory CD4+ T cells from blood. The receptors shown here come from a woman between 18 and 29 years old in good health.

In its sample, this clone was seen a few times. The J gene is TRBJ1-2, the V gene TRBV27, with 8 bases matching TRBD1. Germline loops: CDR1 MNHEY, CDR2 SMNVEV (reference sequence). V trimming: 0 bases; J trimming: 5 bases; junction bases outside the gene matches: 8. There are 16 residues in the CDR3. This CDR3 is CASSLSPRGRGYGYTF. The CDR3 DNA reads as TGTGCCAGCAGTTTATCACCCAGGGGGCGTGGGTATGGCTACACCTTC.

This clone was seen only a few times. The genes are TRBV28 and TRBJ2-5; D may be TRBD2 (5 bases). Trimming pared 1 base from V and 2 bases from J, leaving 8 bases between. This CDR3 is built from 14 residues. CDR1 is MDHEN, CDR2 SYDVKM, per germline. As DNA, the CDR3 is TGTGCCAGCAGTTTATACCGGGATCAAGAGACCCAGTACTTC. Translating it yields CASSLYRDQETQYF.

The rearrangement links TRBV27 to TRBJ1-5; D unresolved. Between the trimmed V and J ends, which lost 3 bases and 0 bases, there was a span of 9 bases. The CDR3 loop spans 15 amino acids. In germline, CDR1 is MNHEY, CDR2 SMNVEV (reference sequence). The CDR3: CASSFAVSSNQPQHF. Here the CDR3 DNA reads TGTGCCAGCAGTTTTGCAGTCAGTAGCAATCAGCCCCAGCATTTT.

In this sample, this clone turned up a few times. This chain uses TRBV6-5 with TRBJ1-2, with 7 bases aligning to TRBD1. This CDR3 contains 12 residues. The trim removed 8 bases at V and 8 bases at J, leaving 8 bases unmatched. Germline V gene sequence: CDR1 MNHEY, CDR2 SVGAGI. CDR3 sequence: CASWDSLGGYTF. The CDR3, as DNA: TGTGCCAGCTGGGACAGCCTTGGAGGCTACACCTTC.

The V call is TRBV5-1, the J call TRBJ1-2; D is undetermined. The CDR3 covers 14 residues. V was shortened by 1 base and J by 2 bases, with 9 bases between the two germline ends. CDR1 is SGHRS, CDR2 YFSETQ, per germline. As DNA, the CDR3 is TGCGCCAGCAGCTTGAGTTCCGGGAACTATGGCTACACCTTC. The encoded protein is CASSLSSGNYGYTF.

The J gene is TRBJ2-3, the V gene TRBV7-9; D is perhaps TRBD1 (5 bases). The V gene lost 2 bases and the J gene lost 1 base, with 7 bases spanning the gap. The length of the CDR3 is 14 residues. Germline V lookup: CDR1 SEHNR, CDR2 FQNEAQ (reference sequence). The CDR3 bases are TGTGCCAGCAGCTTAAGGGGTGGCACAGATACGCAGTATTTT. Translated: CASSLRGGTDTQYF.

This chain connects TRBV30 to TRBJ1-5; no firm D call. The germline CDR1 and CDR2 sequences are GTSNPN and SVGIG (reference sequence). The CDR3 is made up of 13 amino acids. V lost 2 bases to trimming and J lost 5 bases, with 10 bases between them. CDR3 region: CAWSSAGYQPQHF. The CDR3 DNA sequence: TGTGCCTGGAGTTCAGCAGGCTATCAGCCCCAGCATTTT.

CDR3 amino acids: CASEGVNTGELFF. The DNA of the CDR3 is TGTGCCAGTGAGGGGGTAAACACCGGGGAGCTGTTTTTT. This chain connects TRBV25-1 to TRBJ2-2; a possible D gene is TRBD1 (6 bases). CDR3 length: 13 amino acids. Trimming removed 9 bases from V and 2 bases from J, with 10 bases in between. Germline V gives CDR1 MGHDK, CDR2 SYGVNS.

The CDR3 DNA sequence: TGCGCCAGTTACAACGAGGGAGCAGATACGCAGTATTTT. Translating it yields CASYNEGADTQYF. The chain couples TRBV5-1 to TRBJ2-3; TRBD2 might be the D (5 bases). Germline lookup yields CDR1 SGHRS and CDR2 YFSETQ. This CDR3 comprises 13 residues. V was pared by 8 bases and J by 4 bases, with 14 bases between.

The J gene is TRBJ1-2, the V gene TRBV19; D might be TRBD1 (5 bases). The CDR3 sequence is 13 residues long. Germline V lookup: CDR1 LNHDA, CDR2 SQIVND (reference sequence). The V and J ends lost 3 bases and 5 bases respectively, with 10 bases between them. The CDR3 bases are TGTGCCAGTAGTATGCGGGGGAGGTATGGCTACACCTTC. Protein: CASSMRGRYGYTF.

Only a few counts were recorded for this clone. The rearrangement uses TRBV10-3 and TRBJ2-3, with D maybe TRBD1 (6 bases). The CDR3 extends over 14 amino acids. V lost 2 bases and J lost 1, with 7 bases in between. The germline CDR1 and CDR2 sequences are ENHRY and SYGVKD. CDR3 amino acids: CAISERTGTDTQYF. As DNA, the CDR3 is TGTGCCATCAGTGAGCGGACAGGCACAGATACGCAGTATTTT.

The V and J genes are TRBV27 and TRBJ1-1, with D possibly matching TRBD1 (6 bases). Germline assignment: CDR1 MNHEY and CDR2 SMNVEV (reference sequence). The CDR3 is 16 residues long. Trimming shortened V by 3 bases and J by 1 base, and 15 bases separated the two germline ends. The CDR3 nucleotides are TGTGCCAGCAGTTTTTTGGGCAGGGGCCAGAACACTGAAGCTTTCTTT. It yields the protein CASSFLGRGQNTEAFF.

The chain recombines TRBV2 with TRBJ2-7; D uncertain. Germline-derived CDR1 and CDR2 are SNHLY and FYNNEI. The CDR3 spans 16 residues. Trimming stripped 2 bases from V and 7 bases from J, with 21 bases between. CDR3 DNA sequence: TGTGCCAGCAGTGAAACCCCCCACTCGAATGCGAAGGAGCAGTACTTC. It encodes CASSETPHSNAKEQYF.

The CDR3 is CASSLLPGTGYNEQFF. Here the CDR3 DNA reads TGTGCCAGCAGTTTATTACCCGGGACAGGGTACAATGAGCAGTTCTTC. The J gene is TRBJ2-1, the V gene TRBV27; 9 bases map to TRBD1. Germline CDR1 MNHEY, CDR2 SMNVEV (reference sequence). The length of the CDR3 is 16 residues. Losses at the gene ends were 1 base for V and 4 bases for J; bases not matched to a gene: 5.

This clone has a handful of counts. The J gene is TRBJ1-1, the V gene TRBV18; the D gene is possibly TRBD1 (6 bases). Germline CDR1 is KGHSH and CDR2 is LQKENI. V gave up 2 bases and J gave up 8 bases, with 6 bases separating them. The CDR3 has 11 amino acids. The CDR3 region has the DNA TGTGCCAGCTCACCAGACAGGGAAGCTTTCTTT. Amino acids: CASSPDREAFF.

This clone was observed a few times. The chain is built from TRBV7-9 and TRBJ2-7; 8 bases match TRBD1. The CDR3 length is 15 residues. CDR1 SEHNR and CDR2 FQNEAQ come from the germline V gene (reference sequence). V lost 3 bases and J lost 4; bases outside the gene matches: 8. CDR3 sequence (DNA): TGTGCCAGCAGCTTTAGTCCGGACAGGGAATACGAGCAGTACTTC. This codes for CASSFSPDREYEQYF. The complete variable domain, with remaining parts taken from reference TRBV7-9 and TRBJ2-7, reads DTGVSQNPRHKITKRGQNVTFRCDPISEHNRLYWYRQTLGQGPEFLTYFQNEAQLEKSRLLSDRFSAERPKGSFSTLEIQRTEQGDSAMYLCASSFSPDREYEQYFGPGTRLTVT.

This clone was counted only a few times. CDR3: CASSFITGEQYF. Here the CDR3 DNA reads TGTGCCAGCAGCTTTATAACTGGCGAGCAGTACTTC. This chain uses TRBV7-2 with TRBJ2-7; D unclear. V lost 3 bases to trimming and J lost 6 bases, with 9 bases between them. The germline V gene encodes CDR1 SGHTA and CDR2 FQGNSA. This CDR3 region has 12 residues.

This chain joins TRBV7-3 and TRBJ2-1; 10 bases line up with TRBD2. The V and J ends lost 0 bases and 9 bases, in that order; junction bases with no gene match: 2. The germline V gene encodes CDR1 SGHTA and CDR2 FQGTGA. The CDR3 runs to 14 residues. The CDR3 reads CASSLTSGRFEQFF. CDR3 in DNA: TGTGCCAGCAGCTTAACTAGCGGGAGGTTTGAGCAGTTCTTC.